These 24 T cell receptor beta chains came from one sample sequenced in a study of CXCR3-negative and CXCR3-positive naive CD8 T cells. Each TRB cDNA library was prepared by 5' RACE (with UMI labels). TCRdb reprocessed the 5' RACE reads, keeping one entry per CDR3 protein, no DNA. The listing records approximately 41,000 distinct CDR3 sequences. The sequencing input was memory CD8+ T cells from blood. The receptors originated from a human donor in good health. Some clones in this sample may be carry-over from other donors' samples.

The chain joins TRBV7-6 to TRBJ2-7; TCRdb gives TRBD1 as the D gene, but with no DNA this cannot be confirmed. The CDR3 covers 14 residues. CDR1 and CDR2 from the germline V gene are SGHVS and FNYEAQ. CDR3 region: CASSAPGGAYEQYF.

The V and J genes are TRBV7-9 and TRBJ2-7; no DNA is available, so the TRBD1 call from TCRdb remains unchecked. Germline CDR1 and CDR2: SEHNR and FQNEAQ (reference sequence). This CDR3 has 13 residues. The chain's CDR3 is CASSPGTVWEQYF.

V and J are TRBV28 and TRBJ2-5; TCRdb outputs TRBD1, but without DNA this stays unchecked. The CDR3 sequence is 16 residues long. Germline lookup yields CDR1 MDHEN and CDR2 SYDVKM. The CDR3 sequence: CASSGDRGPGEETQYF.

V and J are TRBV27 and TRBJ1-1; TCRdb picks TRBD1, but there is no DNA to check that call. CDR3 length: 14 residues. In germline, CDR1 is MNHEY, CDR2 SMNVEV (reference sequence). The CDR3 loop reads CASSLTRGSTEAFF.

The V call is TRBV7-3, the J call TRBJ2-1. This CDR3 region has 13 residues. Per the germline V gene, CDR1 is SGHTA and CDR2 is FQGTGA. The CDR3 region is CASSSPPTSEQFF.

CDR3 loop: CASFLDRAPVNEQFF. This rearrangement joins TRBV18 to TRBJ2-1; the D gene TCRdb calls, TRBD1, cannot be checked with no DNA. The CDR3 is 15 amino acids. Looked up from germline, CDR1 is KGHSH and CDR2 is LQKENI.

This chain joins TRBV12-3 or TRBV12-4 and TRBJ2-1. This CDR3 spans 13 amino acids. CDR3: CALMLGYGPEQFF.

The chain has TRBV27 and TRBJ2-1; TCRdb lists TRBD2, though no DNA is available to test this call. Germline V gives CDR1 MNHEY, CDR2 SMNVEV (reference sequence). The CDR3 loop spans 15 amino acids. This CDR3 is CASSSVVEADNEQFF.

The V call is TRBV7-9, the J call TRBJ1-5; lacking DNA, the TRBD1 call made by TCRdb goes unchecked. Germline V CDR1 and CDR2: SEHNR, FQNEAQ (reference sequence). The CDR3 runs to 16 residues. The CDR3 sequence is CASSSSGTGSGQPQHF.

The chain uses TRBV27 and TRBJ2-7; without DNA, the TCRdb call of TRBD2 cannot be checked. Germline V CDR1 and CDR2: MNHEY, SMNVEV (reference sequence). There are 14 residues in the CDR3. Here the CDR3 reads CASSLLITGYEQYF.

V is TRBV4-3 and J is TRBJ1-4; the D call from TCRdb, TRBD1, cannot be confirmed without DNA. This CDR3 comprises 17 residues. The germline V gene encodes CDR1 LGHNA and CDR2 YSLEER. The CDR3: CASSQEMPGRINEKLFF.

By frequency, this clonotype is medium-sized. J is TRBJ2-1 and V is TRBV20-1; TCRdb's D gene call, TRBD1, goes unchecked for lack of DNA. Germline V gene lookup returns CDR1 DFQATT and CDR2 SNEGSKA (reference sequence). There are 15 residues in the CDR3. The CDR3 loop is CSARDPGQDYNEQFF.

The CDR3 is CASSLGQTNTGELFF. V gene TRBV5-5 combines with J gene TRBJ2-2. CDR3 length equals 15 residues. Germline-derived CDR1 and CDR2 are SGHKS and YYEKEE (reference sequence).

The CDR3 region is CASSLVTGTGGDEQFF. V gene TRBV7-8 combines with J gene TRBJ2-1; without DNA, the TCRdb call of TRBD1 cannot be checked. CDR1 and CDR2 (germline): SGHVS, FQNEAQ. The CDR3 runs to 16 residues.

V gene TRBV2 combines with J gene TRBJ1-1. Germline V gives CDR1 SNHLY, CDR2 FYNNEI. This CDR3 has 14 residues. CDR3 loop: CASSEEDMNTEAFF.

V usage is TRBV5-6 and J usage is TRBJ2-1; TCRdb reports TRBD2, a call that lacks DNA to check it against. Per germline, CDR1 SGHDT and CDR2 YYEEEE. The CDR3 extends over 15 amino acids. The CDR3 is CASSSTPGLADEQFF.

The CDR3 reads CSVEEWHRKETQYF. The chain couples TRBV29-1 to TRBJ2-5. The germline CDR1 and CDR2 sequences are SQVTM and ANQGSEA. The CDR3 spans 14 residues.

The CDR3 loop is CASSLRGGLALYNEQFF. The V and J genes are TRBV28 and TRBJ2-1; TCRdb calls TRBD1, which cannot be checked without DNA. Germline values: CDR1 MDHEN, CDR2 SYDVKM. CDR3 length: 17 residues. The full variable domain, in which reference TRBV28 and TRBJ2-1 provide the parts outside the CDR3, is DVKVTQSSRYLVKRTGEKVFLECVQDMDHENMFWYRQDPGLGLRLIYFSYDVKMKEKGDIPEGYSVSREKKERFSLILESASTNQTSMYLCASSLRGGLALYNEQFFGPGTRLTVL.

The chain couples TRBV13 to TRBJ2-7; with no DNA, the TCRdb D assignment of TRBD1 cannot be verified. The germline gives CDR1 PRHDT, CDR2 FYEKMQ (reference sequence). The CDR3 length is 14 residues. This CDR3 is CASSPDRGRYEQYF. Together with reference TRBV13 and TRBJ2-7, the CDR3 gives the full variable domain: AAGVIQSPRHLIKEKRETATLKCYPIPRHDTVYWYQQGPGQDPQFLISFYEKMQSDKGSIPDRFSAQQFSDYHSELNMSSLELGDSALYFCASSPDRGRYEQYFGPGTRLTVT.

The V and J genes are TRBV29-1 and TRBJ2-3; TCRdb gives TRBD1 as the D gene, but with no DNA this cannot be confirmed. The CDR3 is made up of 13 amino acids. The germline V gene has CDR1 SQVTM and CDR2 ANQGSEA. The CDR3 sequence is CSARGGSTDTQYF.

Its frequency marks this clonotype as medium-sized. The chain uses TRBV4-3 and TRBJ2-1; absent DNA, TCRdb's TRBD2 call cannot be checked. In germline, CDR1 is LGHNA, CDR2 YSLEER. The CDR3 loop spans 19 amino acids. The chain's CDR3 is CASSQDGASGGISYNEQFF.

The rearrangement uses TRBV5-6 and TRBJ2-7; with no DNA, the TCRdb D assignment of TRBD2 cannot be verified. The V gene's germline CDR1 is SGHDT and CDR2 YYEEEE. CDR3 size: 18 residues. CDR3: CASSNGLAGVQSSYEQYF. The variable domain in full, completed from reference TRBV5-6 and TRBJ2-7, reads DAGVTQSPTHLIKTRGQQVTLRCSPKSGHDTVSWYQQALGQGPQFIFQYYEEEERQRGNFPDRFSGHQFPNYSSELNVNALLLGDSALYLCASSNGLAGVQSSYEQYFGPGTRLTVT.

The rearrangement uses TRBV7-2 and TRBJ2-2. In germline, CDR1 is SGHTA, CDR2 FQGNSA. The CDR3 loop spans 12 amino acids. This CDR3 is CASRQYTGELFF.

The genes are TRBV7-2 and TRBJ2-7. Germline V gene data show CDR1 as SGHTA and CDR2 as FQGNSA. The CDR3 is 11 residues long. This CDR3 reads CASSLDYEQYF. The variable domain in full, with the rest retrieved from reference TRBV7-2 and TRBJ2-7, is GAGVSQSPSNKVTEKGKDVELRCDPISGHTALYWYRQSLGQGLEFLIYFQGNSAPDKSGLPSDRFSAERTGGSVSTLTIQRTQQEDSAVYLCASSLDYEQYFGPGTRLTVT.